A selection of T cell receptor beta chains follows, all from one sample in a study of T-cell memory formation after mild COVID-19. TCRdb ran MiXCR on the 5' RACE reads and lists one entry per CDR3 protein. In the table there are about 150,000 distinct CDR3 sequences, roughly 15% of which are singletons. The sample consisted of PBMCs or a T cell subset sorted from them (not recorded which). The receptors originated from an adult woman who had mild COVID-19 (a few samples of this study predate the infection). Cell type and time point are not known. CDR3s include the opening cysteine and the closing phenylalanine or tryptophan. Each record gives: CDR3 DNA, CDR3 protein, D gene, clone size, J gene, V gene. The D gene is left open where the match is weak. Not every row has a clone size; where given, it reads once, few, many or a size class.

cdr3_nt: TGCGCCAGCAGCTTGGAGGGGAGGGTCAATGAGCAGTTCTTC
cdr3_aa: CASSLEGRVNEQFF
d_call: TRBD2
clone_size: .
j_call: TRBJ2-1
v_call: TRBV5-1

cdr3_nt: TGTGCCAGCAGTGATCACCTCGCCGGGACAAACAATAAAGGCACAGATACGCAGTATTTT
cdr3_aa: CASSDHLAGTNNKGTDTQYF
d_call: .
clone_size: few
j_call: TRBJ2-3
v_call: TRBV25-1

cdr3_nt: TGTGCCATCAGTCCAACAGGTACGGCCTACGAGCAGTACTTC
cdr3_aa: CAISPTGTAYEQYF
d_call: .
clone_size: .
j_call: TRBJ2-7
v_call: TRBV10-3

cdr3_nt: TGTGCCAGCACCGAAGGAGGGAATGAGCAGTTCTTC
cdr3_aa: CASTEGGNEQFF
d_call: .
clone_size: .
j_call: TRBJ2-1
v_call: TRBV2

cdr3_nt: TGTGCCAGCAGCCTCGGGACTAGCGACTACGAGCAGTACTTC
cdr3_aa: CASSLGTSDYEQYF
d_call: TRBD2
clone_size: .
j_call: TRBJ2-7
v_call: TRBV5-6

cdr3_nt: TGTGCCAGCAGCTTAGCGCACAACGAGCAGTACTTC
cdr3_aa: CASSLAHNEQYF
d_call: .
clone_size: few
j_call: TRBJ2-7
v_call: TRBV7-2

cdr3_nt: TGCGCCAGCAGCTCCATGCCGGGGGAAGAGACCCAGTACTTC
cdr3_aa: CASSSMPGEETQYF
d_call: .
clone_size: few
j_call: TRBJ2-5
v_call: TRBV5-1

cdr3_nt: TGTGCCAGCAGCTCCGGACCCACTGAAGCTTTCTTT
cdr3_aa: CASSSGPTEAFF
d_call: .
clone_size: .
j_call: TRBJ1-1
v_call: TRBV7-9

cdr3_nt: TGTGCCACGCATCGTGATGGCTACACCTTC
cdr3_aa: CATHRDGYTF
d_call: .
clone_size: .
j_call: TRBJ1-2
v_call: TRBV6-5

cdr3_nt: TGTGCCAGCAGCTTAAATTGGGGAACTAACACTGGAAACACCATATATTTT
cdr3_aa: CASSLNWGTNTGNTIYF
d_call: .
clone_size: few
j_call: TRBJ1-3
v_call: TRBV7-2

cdr3_nt: TGTGCCAGCAGACGCCGGAGACAGGGCACAGATACGCAGTATTTT
cdr3_aa: CASRRRRQGTDTQYF
d_call: .
clone_size: .
j_call: TRBJ2-3
v_call: TRBV6-5

cdr3_nt: TGTGCCAGCAGAGCCACCGGGACAGGGCTACAAGAGACCCAGTACTTC
cdr3_aa: CASRATGTGLQETQYF
d_call: TRBD1
clone_size: many
j_call: TRBJ2-5
v_call: TRBV12-3/TRBV12-4

cdr3_nt: TGTGCCAGCAGTCCACGAAGGGGTGGGATCGGGACAGTGCAGTATTTT
cdr3_aa: CASSPRRGGIGTVQYF
d_call: TRBD1
clone_size: .
j_call: TRBJ2-3
v_call: TRBV27

cdr3_nt: TGTGCCAGCAGTGAAAGGTGGCAGCTACTAGATGAGCAGTTCTTC
cdr3_aa: CASSERWQLLDEQFF
d_call: .
clone_size: few
j_call: TRBJ2-1
v_call: TRBV2

cdr3_nt: TGTGCCAGCAGCCAGGACTTGAATAGCAATCAGCCCCAGCATTTT
cdr3_aa: CASSQDLNSNQPQHF
d_call: .
clone_size: .
j_call: TRBJ1-5
v_call: TRBV3-1

cdr3_nt: TGTGCCAGCAGCCCCCTCAACGGGGAAAGCTCCTACGAGCAGTACTTC
cdr3_aa: CASSPLNGESSYEQYF
d_call: .
clone_size: .
j_call: TRBJ2-7
v_call: TRBV13

cdr3_nt: TGTGCCACCCACGGGAGCCCAAATCAGCCCCAGCATTTT
cdr3_aa: CATHGSPNQPQHF
d_call: .
clone_size: .
j_call: TRBJ1-5
v_call: TRBV10-3

cdr3_nt: TGTGCCAGCAGCTTATTCCTCCAGGGAGAGCCCCATGAGCAGTTCTTC
cdr3_aa: CASSLFLQGEPHEQFF
d_call: .
clone_size: .
j_call: TRBJ2-1
v_call: TRBV7-8

cdr3_nt: TGCAGTGCGATCCTCGGGGCCGCCTACAATGAGCAGTTCTTC
cdr3_aa: CSAILGAAYNEQFF
d_call: .
clone_size: few
j_call: TRBJ2-1
v_call: TRBV20-1

cdr3_nt: TGCGCCAGCAGCTTGGAGTATACGGGGCAGCAGTTCTTC
cdr3_aa: CASSLEYTGQQFF
d_call: .
clone_size: .
j_call: TRBJ2-1
v_call: TRBV5-1

cdr3_nt: TGTGCTAGCAGCTTTCGACAGATGGATGAGCAGTTCTTC
cdr3_aa: CASSFRQMDEQFF
d_call: .
clone_size: .
j_call: TRBJ2-1
v_call: TRBV7-7

cdr3_nt: TGCAGTGCCCCCGAGAGGGGGCCTGGAAACACCATATATTTT
cdr3_aa: CSAPERGPGNTIYF
d_call: TRBD1
clone_size: few
j_call: TRBJ1-3
v_call: TRBV20-1

cdr3_nt: TGTGCTAGCAGCTTAGCTCTCGCAGGGAAAAGCAATCAGCCCCAGCATTTT
cdr3_aa: CASSLALAGKSNQPQHF
d_call: .
clone_size: once
j_call: TRBJ1-5
v_call: TRBV7-7

cdr3_nt: TGTGCCAGCAGTATGGGACTGCAAGAGACCCAGTACTTC
cdr3_aa: CASSMGLQETQYF
d_call: .
clone_size: .
j_call: TRBJ2-5
v_call: TRBV2

cdr3_nt: TGTGCCAGCAGTTACTCAGCTTCTAGCGGGGGGGTCCCGAGCTCCTACAATGAGCAGTTCTTC
cdr3_aa: CASSYSASSGGVPSSYNEQFF
d_call: TRBD2
clone_size: .
j_call: TRBJ2-1
v_call: TRBV6-2/TRBV6-3

cdr3_nt: TGTGCCAGCAGCCAAAACGGACGGGGCTATGGCTACACCTTC
cdr3_aa: CASSQNGRGYGYTF
d_call: .
clone_size: .
j_call: TRBJ1-2
v_call: TRBV3-1

cdr3_nt: TGTGCCACCAGTGACCCCCACAGGGACTCTGAAGCTTTCTTT
cdr3_aa: CATSDPHRDSEAFF
d_call: .
clone_size: few
j_call: TRBJ1-1
v_call: TRBV24-1

cdr3_nt: TGTGCCAGCAGCCCTAGGGACAACCGAGGAGCTTTCTTT
cdr3_aa: CASSPRDNRGAFF
d_call: .
clone_size: .
j_call: TRBJ1-1
v_call: TRBV6-6

cdr3_nt: TGTGCCAGCACGGAGCAAGGCTCCTACAATGAGCAGTTCTTC
cdr3_aa: CASTEQGSYNEQFF
d_call: .
clone_size: .
j_call: TRBJ2-1
v_call: TRBV6-2/TRBV6-3

cdr3_nt: TGCAGTGCTAGAGGTGGTAGCGGGAGGCGAGAGACCCAGTACTTC
cdr3_aa: CSARGGSGRRETQYF
d_call: TRBD2
clone_size: few
j_call: TRBJ2-5
v_call: TRBV20-1

cdr3_nt: TGCAGCGTTAATTTGGGGGCGAATGGCTACACCTTC
cdr3_aa: CSVNLGANGYTF
d_call: .
clone_size: .
j_call: TRBJ1-2
v_call: TRBV29-1

cdr3_nt: TGTGCCAGCAGACCTACAGGCTCCGCTAATGAAAAACTGTTTTTT
cdr3_aa: CASRPTGSANEKLFF
d_call: .
clone_size: few
j_call: TRBJ1-4
v_call: TRBV12-3/TRBV12-4

cdr3_nt: TGTGCCAGCAGCCAAGTAGTGAACACTGAAGCTTTCTTT
cdr3_aa: CASSQVVNTEAFF
d_call: .
clone_size: .
j_call: TRBJ1-1
v_call: TRBV4-2

cdr3_nt: TGTGCCAGCAGTTACCTAGGACCTCGGACAGGTTCCTACAATGAGCAGTTCTTC
cdr3_aa: CASSYLGPRTGSYNEQFF
d_call: TRBD1
clone_size: .
j_call: TRBJ2-1
v_call: TRBV6-5

cdr3_nt: TGCAGCGTTGGACCCAGGCTGAACACTGAAGCTTTCTTT
cdr3_aa: CSVGPRLNTEAFF
d_call: .
clone_size: few
j_call: TRBJ1-1
v_call: TRBV29-1

cdr3_nt: TGTGCCAGCAGCTTTCTCATGGACGGTCCCTACGAGCAGTACTTC
cdr3_aa: CASSFLMDGPYEQYF
d_call: .
clone_size: few
j_call: TRBJ2-7
v_call: TRBV5-8

cdr3_nt: TGTGCCACCCACTTTGGCGGGGATGAGCAGTTCTTC
cdr3_aa: CATHFGGDEQFF
d_call: .
clone_size: few
j_call: TRBJ2-1
v_call: TRBV12-3/TRBV12-4

cdr3_nt: TGCAGTGCTAGCGAGTGGTCGGACGAGCAGTACTTC
cdr3_aa: CSASEWSDEQYF
d_call: .
clone_size: few
j_call: TRBJ2-7
v_call: TRBV20-1

cdr3_nt: TGTGCCATCAGCTCCAGCACAGGTACATCGACCCAGTACTTC
cdr3_aa: CAISSSTGTSTQYF
d_call: .
clone_size: few
j_call: TRBJ2-5
v_call: TRBV10-3

cdr3_nt: TGTGCCAGCAGTGCCGTGGGAGGGCCGGGAGATGAGCAGTTCTTC
cdr3_aa: CASSAVGGPGDEQFF
d_call: TRBD2
clone_size: .
j_call: TRBJ2-1
v_call: TRBV2

cdr3_nt: TGCAGCGTTGAAGTATTGGGCGGCGTTCTTCAAGAGACCCAGTACTTC
cdr3_aa: CSVEVLGGVLQETQYF
d_call: .
clone_size: few
j_call: TRBJ2-5
v_call: TRBV29-1

cdr3_nt: TGTGCCAGCAGTTTGCAGAGGGGCACTGAAGCTTTCTTT
cdr3_aa: CASSLQRGTEAFF
d_call: .
clone_size: .
j_call: TRBJ1-1
v_call: TRBV12-3/TRBV12-4

cdr3_nt: TGTGCCAGCAGTCCCGGGGGACTAGCGGGAGGACACACCGGGGAGCTGTTTTTT
cdr3_aa: CASSPGGLAGGHTGELFF
d_call: TRBD2
clone_size: .
j_call: TRBJ2-2
v_call: TRBV28

cdr3_nt: TGCAGTGCTAGAGGGACGGACAGGGGGCGAGGTGATGGCTACACCTTC
cdr3_aa: CSARGTDRGRGDGYTF
d_call: TRBD1
clone_size: .
j_call: TRBJ1-2
v_call: TRBV20-1

cdr3_nt: TGTGCCAGCAGTGTACAGGGGAAGATCACTGAAGCTTTCTTT
cdr3_aa: CASSVQGKITEAFF
d_call: TRBD1
clone_size: once
j_call: TRBJ1-1
v_call: TRBV27

cdr3_nt: TGTGCCAGCAGTTCGCCGGCACGCACCGGGGAGCTGTTTTTT
cdr3_aa: CASSSPARTGELFF
d_call: .
clone_size: few
j_call: TRBJ2-2
v_call: TRBV12-3/TRBV12-4

cdr3_nt: TGCGCCAGCAGCTTGTTATTTAGGACAGTCGACATCCAAGAGACCCAGTACTTC
cdr3_aa: CASSLLFRTVDIQETQYF
d_call: .
clone_size: .
j_call: TRBJ2-5
v_call: TRBV5-1

cdr3_nt: TGTGCCAGCAGCTTGGTCCAGGGGTACACCGGGGAGCTGTTTTTT
cdr3_aa: CASSLVQGYTGELFF
d_call: .
clone_size: .
j_call: TRBJ2-2
v_call: TRBV5-6

cdr3_nt: TGTGCCAGCAGTAGGGCGGCCAGGGATGGCTACACCTTC
cdr3_aa: CASSRAARDGYTF
d_call: .
clone_size: .
j_call: TRBJ1-2
v_call: TRBV7-9

cdr3_nt: TGCGCCAGCAGCCAGCAGGGCGGCAATGGCTACACCTTC
cdr3_aa: CASSQQGGNGYTF
d_call: .
clone_size: few
j_call: TRBJ1-2
v_call: TRBV4-1

cdr3_nt: TGTGCCAGCAGTTACGTTGGGACAGGGAGAAACATTCAGTACTTC
cdr3_aa: CASSYVGTGRNIQYF
d_call: TRBD1
clone_size: .
j_call: TRBJ2-4
v_call: TRBV6-2/TRBV6-3

cdr3_nt: TGCGCCAGCAGCTTGAACGCAGCCTCTAGCACAGATACGCAGTATTTT
cdr3_aa: CASSLNAASSTDTQYF
d_call: .
clone_size: few
j_call: TRBJ2-3
v_call: TRBV5-1

cdr3_nt: TGTGCCAGCAGTTCTACGGGACAGGTACAAGAGACCCAGTACTTC
cdr3_aa: CASSSTGQVQETQYF
d_call: TRBD1
clone_size: .
j_call: TRBJ2-5
v_call: TRBV12-3/TRBV12-4

cdr3_nt: TGTGCCAGCAGCTTAGCCGGGACTAGCGGGAGGGTTGAGCAGTTCTTC
cdr3_aa: CASSLAGTSGRVEQFF
d_call: TRBD2
clone_size: many
j_call: TRBJ2-1
v_call: TRBV7-2

cdr3_nt: TGTGCCAGCGAGGGAGAAACCGATGAGCAGTTCTTC
cdr3_aa: CASEGETDEQFF
d_call: .
clone_size: .
j_call: TRBJ2-1
v_call: TRBV11-1

cdr3_nt: TGTGCCTGGACTAAGACAGGGGGCACTGAAGCTTTCTTT
cdr3_aa: CAWTKTGGTEAFF
d_call: TRBD1
clone_size: once
j_call: TRBJ1-1
v_call: TRBV30

cdr3_nt: TGTGCCAGCAGCCACCAGGGGATGCACGAGCAGTACTTC
cdr3_aa: CASSHQGMHEQYF
d_call: .
clone_size: few
j_call: TRBJ2-7
v_call: TRBV3-1